This record concerns one TCR beta chain sequence. No antigen is known for it. This record belongs to a study of cytomegalovirus exposure and HLA in healthy donors. Study-level findings and limits: Many donors shared some public TCRs, even though most TCR sequences were rare. Three CMV-associated chains proved CMV antigen-specific in vitro. The tendency of first-cohort TCR clusters to co-occur in the roughly 130 validation repertoires emerged from a later analysis.

Libraries were prepared by immunoSEQ multiplex PCR; TCRdb keeps only in-frame clonotypes and omits some of them. The data show a few hundred thousand clones, 86% seen once. Trimming took 5 bases from V and 2 from J, leaving 16 bases between them. Germline V gene sequence: CDR1 MDHEN, CDR2 SYDVKM. The length of the CDR3 is 17 residues. Input material: PBMCs. This TCR came from a woman aged 18-29 years in good health and CMV-seronegative. The V gene is TRBV28, the J gene TRBJ2-6; the D gene is possibly TRBD2 (5 bases). The CDR3 DNA reads TGTGCCAGCAGTACCGGTTCGGGGTTCGCTGGGGCCAACGTCCTGACTTTC. Translation gives CASSTGSGFAGANVLTF. The variable domain in full, completed from reference TRBV28 and TRBJ2-6, reads DVKVTQSSRYLVKRTGEKVFLECVQDMDHENMFWYRQDPGLGLRLIYFSYDVKMKEKGDIPEGYSVSREKKERFSLILESASTNQTSMYLCASSTGSGFAGANVLTFGAGSRLTVL.